Sequencing of this T cell receptor (beta chain) was carried out in a study of siplizumab effects on memory and regulatory T cells. Study-level results: Naive T cells seemed more diverse than memory cells and seemed major alloresponse contributors.

Details on this clone: Its target is not known.

V lost 2 bases, J lost 9 bases, and 8 bases lay in between. Germline values: CDR1 GTSNPN, CDR2 SVGIG (reference sequence). The length of the CDR3 is 11 residues. Method: immunoSEQ multiplex PCR; TCRdb's copy keeps in-frame clones and lacks some. This sample has approximately 65,000 clones, with 79% found just once. V and J are TRBV30 and TRBJ2-1; D call uncertain. This receptor was obtained from a human donor in good health. Sequencing was done on a sample of memory CD4+ T cells sorted from blood. The CDR3 region has the DNA TGTGCCTGGAGTAGGAGAATTGAGCAGTTCTTC. Its translation is CAWSRRIEQFF.